This T cell receptor (beta chain) was sequenced during a study of beta chain features in type 1 diabetes. Study-level information: The study examined about 110,000,000 sorted cells across all samples. General study findings and limits: Patients' naive, central memory and Treg TCRB repertoires seemed closer to one another than those of healthy donors.

TCRB transcripts that were expressed got sequenced, as all of the isolated RNA had been reverse transcribed. Only in-frame clones appear in the TCRdb table, and some are missing; sequencing was by immunoSEQ multiplex PCR. The sample consists of more than 300,000 clones, over 9.5% of them appearing once. This clone was detected a few times. What it recognizes is unknown. J lost 3 bases, V lost 2 bases, and 5 bases had no gene match. The CDR3 runs to 16 residues. Looked up from germline, CDR1 is MNHEY and CDR2 is SMNVEV (reference sequence). This clonotype was obtained from a man younger than 35 in good health. The genes are TRBV27 and TRBJ2-1, with TRBD2 matching 9 bases. Sequenced material: naive CD4+ T cells from blood. This CDR3 is CASSLQASGIYNEQFF. The CDR3 DNA sequence: TGTGCCAGCAGTTTACAGGCTAGCGGGATCTACAATGAGCAGTTCTTC.